These T cell receptor beta chains were read from a single sample in a study of OX40 agonist ivuxolimab in advanced cancers. The repertoire was sequenced with immunoSEQ multiplex PCR; TCRdb's copy has only in-frame clones and lacks some. The profile shows 70,000 or so clones, about four fifths of them singletons. Sequenced here: CD4+ or CD8+ T cells sorted from blood, sampled in a trial of the OX40 agonist ivuxolimab. These receptor sequences come from an adult with an advanced solid tumor such as melanoma, head and neck, liver or kidney cancer. The CDR3 runs from the conserved cysteine through the conserved F or W. D genes are given only for firm matches. Clone sizes are given selectively: once, few, many, or a class where the clone is expanded.

v_call: TRBV11-1; d_call: .; j_call: TRBJ2-3; clone_size: once; cdr3_nt: TGTGCCAGCAGCCCAAAAAACACAGATACGCAGTATTTT; cdr3_aa: CASSPKNTDTQYF
v_call: TRBV6-1; d_call: .; j_call: TRBJ1-1; clone_size: .; cdr3_nt: TGTGCCAGCAGCGCGGACAGCATGAACACTGAAGCTTTCTTT; cdr3_aa: CASSADSMNTEAFF
v_call: TRBV25-1; d_call: .; j_call: TRBJ2-7; clone_size: .; cdr3_nt: TGTGCCACCAGGGGGGCAGGATCCTACGAGCAGTACTTC; cdr3_aa: CATRGAGSYEQYF
v_call: TRBV12-1; d_call: .; j_call: TRBJ1-6; clone_size: .; cdr3_nt: TGTGCCAGCAGCCCCCAGGACAGCTCCTATAATTCACCCCTCCACTTT; cdr3_aa: CASSPQDSSYNSPLHF
v_call: TRBV6-5; d_call: .; j_call: TRBJ2-2; clone_size: .; cdr3_nt: TGTGCCAGTTCAGGGGTTGACACCGGGGAGCTGTTTTTT; cdr3_aa: CASSGVDTGELFF
v_call: TRBV10-3; d_call: .; j_call: TRBJ2-6; clone_size: .; cdr3_nt: TGTGCCATCAGTGAGTCGAGTGGAAACTCTGGGGCCAACGTCCTGACTTTC; cdr3_aa: CAISESSGNSGANVLTF
v_call: TRBV6-5; d_call: .; j_call: TRBJ1-2; clone_size: .; cdr3_nt: TGTGCCAGTGTAGGGACGGCGGGCTATGGCTACACCTTC; cdr3_aa: CASVGTAGYGYTF
v_call: TRBV5-1; d_call: .; j_call: TRBJ2-4; clone_size: few; cdr3_nt: TGCGCCAGCAGCTCTACAGGGGCCGGGGGGTTTCTAGCCAAAAACATTCAGTACTTC; cdr3_aa: CASSSTGAGGFLAKNIQYF
v_call: TRBV27; d_call: .; j_call: TRBJ1-5; clone_size: .; cdr3_nt: TGTGCCAGCAGTGACCAGGCCGGTCAGCCCCAGCATTTT; cdr3_aa: CASSDQAGQPQHF
v_call: TRBV2; d_call: .; j_call: TRBJ2-2; clone_size: .; cdr3_nt: TGTGCCAGCAGTGATACGGGCAGGGGCACCGGGGAGCTGTTTTTT; cdr3_aa: CASSDTGRGTGELFF
v_call: TRBV6-1; d_call: .; j_call: TRBJ1-5; clone_size: .; cdr3_nt: TGTGCCAGCAGTTCCTGGGGAGATCAGCCCCAGCATTTT; cdr3_aa: CASSSWGDQPQHF
v_call: TRBV4-3; d_call: .; j_call: TRBJ2-5; clone_size: .; cdr3_nt: TGCGCCAGCAGCCAAGGGAGTGGGTTTACACCACAAGAGACCCAGTACTTC; cdr3_aa: CASSQGSGFTPQETQYF
v_call: TRBV5-1; d_call: .; j_call: TRBJ2-7; clone_size: .; cdr3_nt: TGCGCCAGCAGCTCGACCCTCTACGAGCAGTACTTC; cdr3_aa: CASSSTLYEQYF
v_call: TRBV11-2; d_call: .; j_call: TRBJ2-5; clone_size: .; cdr3_nt: TGTGCCAGCAGCTTAGAAGCAGGGACTCCCTTTGAGACCCAGTACTTC; cdr3_aa: CASSLEAGTPFETQYF
v_call: TRBV7-2; d_call: .; j_call: TRBJ1-1; clone_size: .; cdr3_nt: TGTGCCAGCAGCCGATATTACGGCACTGAAGCTTTCTTT; cdr3_aa: CASSRYYGTEAFF
v_call: TRBV29-1; d_call: .; j_call: TRBJ2-7; clone_size: few; cdr3_nt: TGCAGCGTTCCAGGGGGGGGATCAATCTACGAGCAGTACTTC; cdr3_aa: CSVPGGGSIYEQYF
v_call: TRBV19; d_call: .; j_call: TRBJ1-1; clone_size: .; cdr3_nt: TGTGCCAGTAGGGAAGGGAGCCCCTCCACTGAAGCTTTCTTT; cdr3_aa: CASREGSPSTEAFF
v_call: TRBV7-8; d_call: .; j_call: TRBJ2-3; clone_size: .; cdr3_nt: TGTGCCAGCAGCTCGAGGACGAGGTTAACAGATACGCAGTATTTT; cdr3_aa: CASSSRTRLTDTQYF
v_call: TRBV2; d_call: .; j_call: TRBJ2-2; clone_size: .; cdr3_nt: TGTGCCGGTCAGGGCACCGGGGAGCTGTTTTTT; cdr3_aa: CAGQGTGELFF
v_call: TRBV7-3; d_call: .; j_call: TRBJ2-5; clone_size: .; cdr3_nt: TGTGCCAGCAGCGCCGGGGGGCTCCACCAAGAGACCCAGTACTTC; cdr3_aa: CASSAGGLHQETQYF
v_call: TRBV29-1; d_call: .; j_call: TRBJ1-1; clone_size: .; cdr3_nt: TGCAGCGTTACTCGGGACGCCACTGAAGCTTTCTTT; cdr3_aa: CSVTRDATEAFF
v_call: TRBV28; d_call: TRBD2; j_call: TRBJ2-5; clone_size: once; cdr3_nt: TGTGCCAGCAGCCGCCGTGTGAACGGGGGGGCCAGAGAGACCCAGTACTTC; cdr3_aa: CASSRRVNGGARETQYF
v_call: TRBV18; d_call: .; j_call: TRBJ2-3; clone_size: .; cdr3_nt: TGTGCCAGCTCACGAGACCAGACAGATACGCAGTATTTT; cdr3_aa: CASSRDQTDTQYF
v_call: TRBV5-1; d_call: TRBD2; j_call: TRBJ2-3; clone_size: .; cdr3_nt: TGCGCCAGCAGCTTGGATGGACTAGCGGTTCTTCGGGAGGATACGCAGTATTTT; cdr3_aa: CASSLDGLAVLREDTQYF
v_call: TRBV7-9; d_call: .; j_call: TRBJ1-1; clone_size: .; cdr3_nt: TGTGCCAGCAGCTCCCTGGAGGCGGTGAACACTGAAGCTTTCTTT; cdr3_aa: CASSSLEAVNTEAFF
v_call: TRBV5-4; d_call: .; j_call: TRBJ2-7; clone_size: .; cdr3_nt: TGTGCCAGCAGCCGGGACGGTTTCTACGAGCAGTACTTC; cdr3_aa: CASSRDGFYEQYF
v_call: TRBV5-8; d_call: TRBD1; j_call: TRBJ1-1; clone_size: .; cdr3_nt: TGTGCCAGCAGCTCTCCTCCGGACAGGGGGCGGAACACTGAAGCTTTCTTT; cdr3_aa: CASSSPPDRGRNTEAFF
v_call: TRBV5-6; d_call: .; j_call: TRBJ2-5; clone_size: .; cdr3_nt: TGTGCCAGCAGCCCCGGGGAGCGAGAGACCCAGTACTTC; cdr3_aa: CASSPGERETQYF
v_call: TRBV5-1; d_call: .; j_call: TRBJ2-1; clone_size: .; cdr3_nt: TGCGCCAGCAGCTTGATTCGGATTGAGGATGAGCAGTTCTTC; cdr3_aa: CASSLIRIEDEQFF
v_call: TRBV5-6; d_call: .; j_call: TRBJ2-1; clone_size: .; cdr3_nt: TGTGCCAGCAGACAGGGCTCCTACAATGAGCAGTTCTTC; cdr3_aa: CASRQGSYNEQFF
v_call: TRBV4-1; d_call: TRBD2; j_call: TRBJ2-5; clone_size: .; cdr3_nt: TGCGCCAGCAGCCAAGAATGGGCTAGCGGGTCCTACTTCCAAGAGACCCAGTACTTC; cdr3_aa: CASSQEWASGSYFQETQYF
v_call: TRBV7-6; d_call: TRBD1; j_call: TRBJ2-7; clone_size: .; cdr3_nt: TGTGCCAGCAGCTTAGCGGCGACAGGGGGAAGGTTCGGCTCCTACGAGCAGTACTTC; cdr3_aa: CASSLAATGGRFGSYEQYF
v_call: TRBV29-1; d_call: .; j_call: TRBJ1-1; clone_size: .; cdr3_nt: TGCAGCGTTGGGGGTACCATGAACACTGAAGCTTTCTTT; cdr3_aa: CSVGGTMNTEAFF
v_call: TRBV6-5; d_call: TRBD2; j_call: TRBJ2-3; clone_size: .; cdr3_nt: TGTGCCAGCACCGGGGGGGCGAGGAGTACAGATACGCAGTATTTT; cdr3_aa: CASTGGARSTDTQYF
v_call: TRBV19; d_call: TRBD1; j_call: TRBJ2-3; clone_size: .; cdr3_nt: TGTGCCAGTAGTATCCCGACAGGGATCGCAGATACGCAGTATTTT; cdr3_aa: CASSIPTGIADTQYF
v_call: TRBV5-4; d_call: TRBD2; j_call: TRBJ2-1; clone_size: .; cdr3_nt: TGTGCCAGCAGCTCCACCGGGACTACAAATGAGCAGTTCTTC; cdr3_aa: CASSSTGTTNEQFF
v_call: TRBV7-2; d_call: TRBD1; j_call: TRBJ1-1; clone_size: .; cdr3_nt: TGTGCCAGCAGCCTCGACAGGGCAGTGAACACTGAAGCTTTCTTT; cdr3_aa: CASSLDRAVNTEAFF
v_call: TRBV5-6; d_call: .; j_call: TRBJ1-2; clone_size: .; cdr3_nt: TGTGCCAGCAGCTTGGCTGGTGTAGTACGAAGTAACTATGGCTACACCTTC; cdr3_aa: CASSLAGVVRSNYGYTF
v_call: TRBV11-1; d_call: .; j_call: TRBJ1-1; clone_size: few; cdr3_nt: TGTGCCAGCAGCTTCCCGGGCAGCGGAGCTTTCTTT; cdr3_aa: CASSFPGSGAFF
v_call: TRBV2; d_call: TRBD1; j_call: TRBJ2-2; clone_size: .; cdr3_nt: TGTGCCAGCAGCCGACAGGGGGCCGGGAACACCGGGGAGCTGTTTTTT; cdr3_aa: CASSRQGAGNTGELFF
v_call: TRBV2; d_call: .; j_call: TRBJ1-1; clone_size: .; cdr3_nt: TGTGCCAGCAGCCCAGGGTACGACACTGAAGCTTTCTTT; cdr3_aa: CASSPGYDTEAFF
v_call: TRBV18; d_call: .; j_call: TRBJ2-2; clone_size: once; cdr3_nt: TGTGCCAGCTCACCTCTTGGGACCGGGGAGCTGTTTTTT; cdr3_aa: CASSPLGTGELFF
v_call: TRBV19; d_call: .; j_call: TRBJ1-3; clone_size: .; cdr3_nt: TGTGCCAGTAGTCCCCGAGGGTTGTCTTACTCTGGAAACACCATATATTTT; cdr3_aa: CASSPRGLSYSGNTIYF
v_call: TRBV7-9; d_call: .; j_call: TRBJ1-1; clone_size: once; cdr3_nt: TGTGCCAGCAGCTTAGGAAGAGGTAGGAACACTGAAGCTTTCTTT; cdr3_aa: CASSLGRGRNTEAFF
v_call: TRBV10-3; d_call: .; j_call: TRBJ1-1; clone_size: few; cdr3_nt: TGTGCCATCATGGGGACTGGTAACACTGAAGCTTTCTTT; cdr3_aa: CAIMGTGNTEAFF
v_call: TRBV30; d_call: .; j_call: TRBJ1-2; clone_size: .; cdr3_nt: TGTGCCTCTGGGGTGGGACCAGGAGCTTCTAACTATGGCTACACCTTC; cdr3_aa: CASGVGPGASNYGYTF
v_call: TRBV2; d_call: .; j_call: TRBJ1-5; clone_size: .; cdr3_nt: TGTGCCAGCAGTGAAATTCAGGTCTTCAATCAGCCCCAGCATTTT; cdr3_aa: CASSEIQVFNQPQHF
v_call: TRBV11-3; d_call: TRBD2; j_call: TRBJ2-1; clone_size: .; cdr3_nt: TGTGCCAGCAGCTTATACGGCGGGGGTGACAATGAGCAGTTCTTC; cdr3_aa: CASSLYGGGDNEQFF
v_call: TRBV6-5; d_call: .; j_call: TRBJ1-3; clone_size: .; cdr3_nt: TGTGCCAGCACGGAGACGTACGGCTCTGGAAACACCATATATTTT; cdr3_aa: CASTETYGSGNTIYF
v_call: TRBV6-1; d_call: TRBD1; j_call: TRBJ2-3; clone_size: .; cdr3_nt: TGTGCCAGCAGTCCGGACAGGTGGGCAGATACGCAGTATTTT; cdr3_aa: CASSPDRWADTQYF
v_call: TRBV5-1; d_call: .; j_call: TRBJ1-4; clone_size: .; cdr3_nt: TGCGCCAGCAGCCGAGACGGACAGAAGAATGAAAAACTGTTTTTT; cdr3_aa: CASSRDGQKNEKLFF
v_call: TRBV5-1; d_call: .; j_call: TRBJ2-7; clone_size: .; cdr3_nt: TGCGCCAGCAGCTTGGCCCAGGGTCACGTCTACGAGCAGTACTTC; cdr3_aa: CASSLAQGHVYEQYF
v_call: TRBV19; d_call: .; j_call: TRBJ2-4; clone_size: once; cdr3_nt: TGTGCCAGTAGTATCTCTTCGTCTTGGCTAGCCAAAAACATTCAGTACTTC; cdr3_aa: CASSISSSWLAKNIQYF
v_call: TRBV2; d_call: .; j_call: TRBJ1-2; clone_size: .; cdr3_nt: TGTGCCAGCAGAGAAACCTATGGCTACACCTTC; cdr3_aa: CASRETYGYTF
v_call: TRBV15; d_call: .; j_call: TRBJ2-7; clone_size: .; cdr3_nt: TGTGCCACCAGCAGAGATCAATATCGGAGCGGGGAGCAGTACTTC; cdr3_aa: CATSRDQYRSGEQYF
v_call: TRBV7-2; d_call: .; j_call: TRBJ1-1; clone_size: .; cdr3_nt: TGTGCCAGCAGCTTATACCGGGGGGGAAACACTGAAGCTTTCTTT; cdr3_aa: CASSLYRGGNTEAFF
v_call: TRBV5-1; d_call: TRBD2; j_call: TRBJ2-3; clone_size: .; cdr3_nt: TGCGCCAGCAGCTTGGCTAGCGGGGGGGCAGATACGCAGTATTTT; cdr3_aa: CASSLASGGADTQYF
v_call: TRBV27; d_call: .; j_call: TRBJ2-2; clone_size: .; cdr3_nt: TGTGCCAGCAGTTTAAGAGCGAACACCGGGGAGCTGTTTTTT; cdr3_aa: CASSLRANTGELFF
v_call: TRBV5-5; d_call: .; j_call: TRBJ1-1; clone_size: .; cdr3_nt: TGTGCCAGCAGCTTGGTCGTCTCTGAAGCTTTCTTT; cdr3_aa: CASSLVVSEAFF